A selection of T cell receptor beta chains follows, all from one sample in a study of OX40 agonist ivuxolimab in advanced cancers. Assay used: immunoSEQ multiplex PCR; TCRdb lists only in-frame clones, some missing. The table lists tens of thousands of clones, around 88% of them singletons. Sequenced here: CD4+ or CD8+ T cells sorted from blood, sampled in a trial of the OX40 agonist ivuxolimab. These receptors all come from an adult with an advanced solid tumor such as melanoma, head and neck, liver or kidney cancer. CDR3s leave out the opening cysteine and the closing phenylalanine or tryptophan. Rows give clone size only sometimes, using once, few, many, or a class for an expanded clone.

j_call | v_call | clone_size | cdr3_aa
TRBJ1-4 | TRBV11-2 | . | ASSLSQGGDEKLF
TRBJ2-7 | TRBV11-2 | once | ASSLTISYEQY
TRBJ1-6 | TRBV4-2 | . | ASRENVGGAYNSPLH
TRBJ2-7 | TRBV6-5 | . | ASSYSNSGEQY
TRBJ2-5 | TRBV6-5 | . | ASSHGGGAWETQY
TRBJ2-5 | TRBV14 | . | ASSQLGLVPETQY
TRBJ2-3 | TRBV29-1 | . | SVAKLIPSGRGPDTQY
TRBJ2-1 | TRBV4-3 | . | ASSPEYSYNEQF
TRBJ2-7 | TRBV9 | . | ASSVGDYLGEQY
TRBJ1-5 | TRBV9 | . | ASSSRQGGQPQH
TRBJ2-1 | TRBV7-6 | . | ASSRARGAIYNEQF
TRBJ2-5 | TRBV6-5 | . | ASSSPGETQY
TRBJ1-4 | TRBV6-5 | . | ASSLLPGDEKLF
TRBJ2-1 | TRBV4-1 | . | ASSQELLREEQF
TRBJ2-1 | TRBV19 | . | ASSPGLAYYNEQF
TRBJ1-2 | TRBV5-1 | . | ASSQTGQGGGYT
TRBJ1-5 | TRBV19 | . | ASSGTGDQPQH
TRBJ2-7 | TRBV6-5 | . | ASSASTSGYEQY
TRBJ2-7 | TRBV13 | . | ASSLVPGEGYEQY
TRBJ1-1 | TRBV14 | . | ASSQVGLWGTEAF
TRBJ2-5 | TRBV5-1 | . | ASSLSGSGSQETQY
TRBJ2-2 | TRBV11-3 | . | ASSLATGGLAGEGAGELF
TRBJ1-5 | TRBV7-2 | few | ASSSRGTQPQH
TRBJ2-7 | TRBV27 | . | ASSFAHGGEQY
TRBJ2-2 | TRBV7-2 | . | ASRFEPNTGELF
TRBJ2-7 | TRBV28 | few | ASSPRGPYEQY
TRBJ2-1 | TRBV30 | few | AWRRRGGEQF
TRBJ1-4 | TRBV2 | . | ASSEFGRSNEKLF
TRBJ2-2 | TRBV19 | . | ASSIAPGELF
TRBJ2-1 | TRBV6-6 | . | ASNLGLSWGYNEQF
TRBJ2-3 | TRBV15 | . | ATSTYPGLAGGSTDTQY
TRBJ1-1 | TRBV4-2 | . | ASSQDQGAANTEAF
TRBJ1-1 | TRBV6-5 | . | ASSPQGAGGTEAF
TRBJ2-1 | TRBV5-1 | . | ASSSGGGPPSNEQF